This paragraph covers one T cell receptor beta chain sequence. The antigen remains unidentified. The data originate from a study of cytomegalovirus exposure and HLA in healthy donors. The PCR contained 60 Vbeta and 13 Jbeta primers. Method: immunoSEQ multiplex PCR; TCRdb's copy keeps in-frame clones and lacks some. The table has 85,000 to 100,000 clones, about three quarters seen once. V shed 0 bases and J shed 0 bases, with 7 bases lying between them. The germline V gene encodes CDR1 SGHDT and CDR2 YYEEEE. This CDR3 region has 15 residues. Findings and limits, study-wide: Sequencing depth roughly uniform across donors was assumed in presence/absence analyses. Within an earlier analysis, most TCR beta V segments proved productive either about 90% or about 30% of the time. Later examination showed HLA-associated TCR beta chains had greater clonal expansion than equally common others.

The sequenced material came from PBMCs. The sequence derives from a human donor in good health. The rearrangement uses TRBV5-6 and TRBJ1-5, with unresolved D. The CDR3 DNA reads TGTGCCAGCAGCTTGGGGCCGTCTAGCAATCAGCCCCAGCATTTT. This sequence encodes CASSLGPSSNQPQHF.